The 7 T cell receptor beta chains below all came from one sample that was sequenced in a study of shared clonotypes between healthy human individuals. Sequencing was performed with immunoSEQ multiplex PCR; in TCRdb, only in-frame clones are kept and a portion is missing. Of some 2,000,000 clones in the sample, around 95% are singletons; the top ten hold 0.13%. Sequences were obtained from naive CD4+ T cells sorted from blood. As for subset: CD45RA+ positively selected. The receptor source for this set is a man aged 18 to 30 in good health.

The rearrangement uses TRBV7-2 and TRBJ2-7; 10 nucleotides match TRBD2. Germline lookup yields CDR1 SGHTA and CDR2 FQGNSA. CDR3 length: 16 residues. V lost 5 bases and J lost 3; bases outside the gene matches: 10. CDR3 bases: TGTGCCAGCAGCCCCCCACCGGGACTAGCGCTCTACGAGCAGTACTTC. It yields the protein CASSPPPGLALYEQYF.

The chain has TRBV19 and TRBJ2-7, with TRBD2 identical over 8 bases. CDR1 and CDR2 (germline): LNHDA, SQIVND (reference sequence). V dropped 2 bases and J dropped 0; count of bases not matched to a gene: 15. The CDR3 has 19 residues. The CDR3: CASSIRPSSGQGGSYEQYF. As DNA, the CDR3 is TGTGCCAGTAGTATAAGACCGTCTAGCGGGCAAGGAGGCTCCTACGAGCAGTACTTC.

This chain connects TRBV2 to TRBJ2-5, with 16 bases matching TRBD2. With V trimmed by 8 bases and J by 0 bases, 3 bases remained unmatched. Germline loops: CDR1 SNHLY, CDR2 FYNNEI. The CDR3 runs to 16 residues. CDR3 sequence reads: CASGTSGGAYQETQYF. In DNA, the CDR3 is TGTGCCAGCGGGACTAGCGGGGGGGCGTACCAAGAGACCCAGTACTTC.

This clone was found once. V is TRBV5-1 and J is TRBJ2-1; D tentatively fits TRBD1 or TRBD2 (5 bases each). Trimming cost V 5 bases and J 4 bases, with 13 bases left between them. Germline V lookup: CDR1 SGHRS, CDR2 YFSETQ. The CDR3 runs 14 residues. The CDR3 DNA follows: TGCGCCAGCAGATGGGACGGACCTTACAATGAGCAGTTCTTC. This codes for CASRWDGPYNEQFF.

The chain links TRBV2 to TRBJ1-2; 7 nucleotides line up with TRBD1. V lost 4 bases to trimming and J lost 4 bases; unmatched junction nucleotides: 6. The CDR3 is made up of 14 amino acids. Germline V lookup: CDR1 SNHLY, CDR2 FYNNEI. CDR3 nucleotides: TGTGCCAGCAGTGTGGGGACAGTTGGCTATGGCTACACCTTC. Protein: CASSVGTVGYGYTF. The full variable domain, with the rest looked up from reference TRBV2 and TRBJ1-2, is EPEVTQTPSHQVTQMGQEVILRCVPISNHLYFYWYRQILGQKVEFLVSFYNNEISEKSEIFDDQFSVERPDGSNFTLKIRSTKLEDSAMYFCASSVGTVGYGYTFGSGTRLTVV.

This clone was seen only once. The V gene is TRBV6-6, the J gene TRBJ1-5; D not certain. The CDR3 runs 15 residues. Germline CDR1 is MNHNY and CDR2 is SVGAGI (reference sequence). The V end was cut by 5 bases, the J end by 1 base, with 12 bases between. CDR3 bases: TGTGCCAGCAGTCGCACGGCGATGAGCAATCAGCCCCAGCATTTT. Translated, it gives CASSRTAMSNQPQHF.

CDR3 coding DNA: TGTGCCAGCAGTTTATCGGGGGGGCGCGATTCACCCCTCCACTTT. This codes for CASSLSGGRDSPLHF. The chain couples TRBV27 to TRBJ1-6; perhaps TRBD1 as D (6 bases). The CDR3 sequence is 15 residues long. Germline assignment: CDR1 MNHEY and CDR2 SMNVEV (reference sequence). V gave up 0 bases and J gave up 8 bases, with 11 bases separating them.